Listed below are T cell receptor beta chains from one sample, sequenced in a study of shared clonotypes between healthy human individuals. The assay was immunoSEQ multiplex PCR, and TCRdb's table has in-frame clones only and misses some. The sample contains about 2.3 million clones, roughly 90% of which appear only once. Sequences were obtained from naive CD4+ T cells from PBMCs. All receptors come from a man between 18 and 35 years old in good health. Some clones in this sample may be carry-over from other donors' samples. Each CDR3 is given with its conserved first and last residue. Each record gives: D gene, clone size, V gene, J gene, CDR3 protein, CDR3 DNA. The D gene is left open where the match is weak. Expanded clones get a size class; other rows say once, few or many, or leave the size out.

.	.	TRBV29-1	TRBJ2-1	CSVVDRSLTYNEQFF	TGCAGCGTTGTCGATCGGTCGCTAACCTACAATGAGCAGTTCTTC
.	.	TRBV7-2	TRBJ1-2	CASSADRDGGNYGYTF	TGTGCCAGCAGCGCAGACCGGGACGGGGGTAACTATGGCTACACCTTC
.	.	TRBV6-1	TRBJ1-2	CASDGSGGYGYTF	TGTGCCAGCGACGGATCGGGAGGATATGGCTACACCTTC
.	.	TRBV2	TRBJ2-1	CASKDRTGERNEQFF	TGTGCCAGCAAGGACCGGACGGGGGAACGGAATGAGCAGTTCTTC
.	once	TRBV7-9	TRBJ1-1	CASSLPTGENTEAFF	TGTGCCAGCAGCTTACCGACAGGAGAGAACACTGAAGCTTTCTTT
.	.	TRBV14	TRBJ2-5	CASSVVGAETQYF	TGTGCCAGCAGTGTGGTCGGGGCAGAGACCCAGTACTTC
.	.	TRBV5-1	TRBJ2-1	CASSFPTGDNEQFF	TGCGCCAGCAGCTTTCCAACGGGAGACAATGAGCAGTTCTTC
.	.	TRBV5-1	TRBJ2-7	CASSFDGASYEQYF	TGCGCCAGCAGCTTTGACGGGGCGTCCTACGAGCAGTACTTC
TRBD2	.	TRBV5-1	TRBJ2-5	CASSALTSGSGETQYF	TGCGCCAGCAGCGCTCTGACTAGCGGGAGTGGGGAGACCCAGTACTTC
TRBD1	.	TRBV2	TRBJ2-5	CAGTVGRGHGTQYF	TGTGCCGGCACCGTGGGCAGGGGGCACGGAACCCAGTACTTC
TRBD1	.	TRBV28	TRBJ2-7	CASSFATGDDEQYF	TGTGCCAGCAGTTTCGCGACAGGGGACGACGAGCAGTACTTC
.	.	TRBV19	TRBJ2-7	CASSILSRSSYEQYF	TGTGCCAGTAGTATATTATCCAGGAGCTCCTACGAGCAGTACTTC
TRBD2	.	TRBV18	TRBJ2-7	CASFSGTSDSYEQYF	TGTGCCAGCTTTTCGGGGACTAGCGACTCCTACGAGCAGTACTTC
.	.	TRBV25-1	TRBJ1-3	CASSADGYDTIYF	TGTGCCAGCAGTGCCGACGGGTACGACACCATATATTTT
.	.	TRBV5-6	TRBJ2-3	CASSLEGTTDTQYF	TGTGCCAGCAGCTTGGAGGGGACCACAGATACGCAGTATTTT
.	.	TRBV28	TRBJ2-6	CASSCSDYGVSGANVLTF	TGTGCCAGCAGTTGTTCCGATTACGGAGTCTCTGGGGCCAACGTCCTGACTTTC
TRBD2	.	TRBV5-1	TRBJ2-1	CASSLLAGVYNEQFF	TGCGCCAGCAGCTTGTTAGCGGGAGTCTACAATGAGCAGTTCTTC
.	.	TRBV27	TRBJ2-1	CASIGGRAGYNEQFF	TGTGCCAGCATAGGGGGGAGGGCCGGGTACAATGAGCAGTTCTTC
TRBD2	.	TRBV19	TRBJ2-1	CASSGPGGGYEQFF	TGTGCCAGTAGTGGGCCGGGAGGTGGATATGAGCAGTTCTTC
TRBD1	.	TRBV5-1	TRBJ2-2	CATQRTGAIRGAGELFF	TGCGCCACCCAACGGACAGGGGCTATTCGAGGGGCCGGGGAGCTGTTTTTT
TRBD2	.	TRBV27	TRBJ2-7	CASSREGGLAGGPFYEQYF	TGTGCCAGCAGTCGGGAGGGTGGACTAGCGGGAGGGCCTTTTTACGAGCAGTACTTC
TRBD1	.	TRBV7-8	TRBJ1-1	CASSSGQPNTEAFF	TGTGCCAGCAGCTCGGGACAGCCGAACACTGAAGCTTTCTTT
TRBD1	.	TRBV5-1	TRBJ2-7	CASSLGQGPDEQYF	TGCGCCAGCAGCCTGGGACAGGGTCCCGACGAGCAGTACTTC
TRBD2	.	TRBV7-9	TRBJ2-1	CASSLVLAGRDEQFF	TGTGCCAGCAGCTTAGTTCTAGCGGGGCGCGATGAGCAGTTCTTC
.	.	TRBV6-5	TRBJ1-2	CASSYSGSSNYGYTF	TGTGCCAGCAGTTACTCGGGCAGCTCAAACTATGGCTACACCTTC
.	.	TRBV11-2	TRBJ2-6	CASSLLSGANVLTF	TGTGCCAGCAGCTTACTATCTGGGGCCAACGTCCTGACTTTC
.	.	TRBV5-1	TRBJ1-2	CASSLGGTPKNYGYTF	TGCGCCAGCAGCTTGGGGGGGACCCCAAAAAACTATGGCTACACCTTC
.	.	TRBV5-1	TRBJ1-1	CASSLIGETEAFF	TGCGCCAGCAGCTTGATAGGGGAAACTGAAGCTTTCTTT
.	.	TRBV7-9	TRBJ2-5	CASSLMGSEAEETQYF	TGTGCCAGCAGCTTAATGGGGTCGGAAGCAGAAGAGACCCAGTACTTC
TRBD1	.	TRBV5-1	TRBJ2-1	CASSLESAGQGELF	TGCGCCAGCAGCTTGGAGTCAGCGGGACAGGGTGAGCTCTTC
.	.	TRBV18	TRBJ2-7	CASSPPDSSYEQYF	TGTGCCAGCTCACCACCGGACAGTTCCTACGAGCAGTACTTC
TRBD1	.	TRBV9	TRBJ1-2	CASSVAAWTGGSEGYTF	TGTGCCAGCAGCGTAGCTGCCTGGACAGGGGGCTCGGAGGGCTACACCTTC
TRBD1	.	TRBV30	TRBJ1-2	CAWSVQGAFVYGYTF	TGTGCCTGGAGTGTACAGGGGGCTTTCGTCTATGGCTACACCTTC
.	.	TRBV29-1	TRBJ2-5	CSAGGGGNFRGETQYF	TGCAGCGCGGGCGGTGGAGGCAACTTTCGCGGAGAGACCCAGTACTTC
.	.	TRBV7-2	TRBJ2-7	CASSLRTTEDFRYYEQYF	TGTGCCAGCAGCTTGCGGACTACCGAGGACTTCCGCTATTACGAGCAGTACTTC
TRBD2	.	TRBV15	TRBJ2-7	CATSKGTSGRMGEQYF	TGTGCCACCAGCAAAGGGACTAGCGGGAGGATGGGAGAGCAGTACTTC
TRBD2	.	TRBV5-1	TRBJ2-3	CASSPGTSNGGTQYF	TGCGCCAGCAGTCCAGGGACTAGCAACGGTGGCACGCAGTATTTT
.	.	TRBV5-1	TRBJ1-5	CASSLAVGQPQHF	TGCGCCAGCAGCTTGGCGGTAGGACAGCCCCAGCATTTT
TRBD1	.	TRBV4-3	TRBJ2-5	CASSQGGQGAETQYF	TGCGCCAGCAGCCAAGGGGGACAGGGGGCAGAGACCCAGTACTTC
TRBD1	.	TRBV5-5	TRBJ1-3	CASSLGQGIGNTIYF	TGTGCCAGCAGCTTGGGACAGGGTATCGGAAACACCATATATTTT
.	.	TRBV5-1	TRBJ1-3	CASSLAGARDTIYF	TGCGCCAGCAGCTTGGCCGGGGCAAGGGACACCATATATTTT
TRBD1	.	TRBV5-1	TRBJ1-1	CASSPLTGSSTEAFF	TGCGCCAGCAGCCCCTTGACAGGGTCGAGCACTGAAGCTTTCTTT
.	.	TRBV5-8	TRBJ2-1	CASSLRGGAGNEQFF	TGTGCCAGCAGCTTGAGAGGGGGAGCTGGGAATGAGCAGTTCTTC
TRBD2	.	TRBV6-1	TRBJ2-7	CASSEGLAGAGEQYF	TGTGCCAGCAGTGAAGGACTAGCGGGAGCTGGCGAGCAGTACTTC
.	.	TRBV6-5	TRBJ1-5	CASSPDRNQPQHF	TGTGCCAGCAGTCCTGACAGGAACCAGCCCCAGCATTTT
.	.	TRBV7-2	TRBJ2-1	CASSLGLVRNEQFF	TGTGCCAGCAGCTTAGGGCTAGTTAGGAATGAGCAGTTCTTC
TRBD2	.	TRBV7-3	TRBJ2-1	CASSEPGLAIDEQFF	TGTGCCAGCAGCGAACCGGGACTAGCAATCGATGAGCAGTTCTTC
.	.	TRBV2	TRBJ2-4	CASSGTLNIQYF	TGTGCCAGCAGTGGGACCCTGAACATTCAGTACTTC
.	.	TRBV15	TRBJ1-1	CATSRAPIRDTEAFF	TGTGCCACCAGCAGAGCTCCCATTAGGGACACTGAAGCTTTCTTT